The 10 T cell receptor beta chains reported below all come from one sample, sequenced in a study of blood T cell repertoires in COVID-19. The data were produced by immunoSEQ multiplex PCR, yet TCRdb's version contains in-frame clones alone and is incomplete. Here the sample spans a few hundred thousand clones, roughly 87% being singletons. The material sequenced was peripheral blood. These receptors were collected from a young man with active or convalescent COVID-19.

The rearrangement joins TRBV14 to TRBJ2-7; TRBD2 aligns across 11 bases. The germline CDR1 and CDR2 sequences are SGHDN and FVKESK. Trimming took 4 bases from V and 3 from J; bases not matched to a gene: 8. This CDR3 spans 16 amino acids. The DNA of the CDR3 is TGTGCCAGCAGCCCCGAAACCGGGACTAGCGGCTACGAGCAGTACTTC. It encodes CASSPETGTSGYEQYF.

The J gene is TRBJ2-1, the V gene TRBV6-5; maybe TRBD2 (5 bases). CDR1 MNHEY and CDR2 SVGAGI come from the germline V gene. The CDR3 consists of 15 residues. Trimming removed 5 bases from V and 0 bases from J, with 11 bases in between. The CDR3 here is CASSRGLSSYNEQFF. The DNA for the CDR3 is TGTGCCAGCAGTCGAGGACTCAGCTCCTACAATGAGCAGTTCTTC.

This clone appeared once. The chain recombines TRBV7-2 with TRBJ1-2; TRBD1 is a possible D gene (6 bases). Germline lookup yields CDR1 SGHTA and CDR2 FQGNSA. The CDR3 sequence is 15 residues long. V lost 1 base to trimming and J lost 4 bases, with 13 bases between them. CDR3 loop: CASSLDQGLGYGYTF. CDR3 bases: TGTGCCAGCAGCTTAGACCAGGGGTTAGGCTATGGCTACACCTTC.

The V and J genes are TRBV15 and TRBJ1-4; D is undetermined. From germline, CDR1 is LNHNV and CDR2 YYDKDF (reference sequence). CDR3 length: 14 amino acids. V lost 0 bases to trimming and J lost 6 bases, with 8 bases between them. The CDR3 DNA follows: TGTGCCACCAGCAGAGATTATGAGCATGAAAAACTGTTTTTT. Amino acid sequence: CATSRDYEHEKLFF.

The rearrangement joins TRBV24-1 to TRBJ2-5; TRBD1 is a possible D gene (6 bases). The CDR3 has 12 amino acids. Trimming cost V 7 bases and J 4 bases, with 9 bases left between them. CDR1 is KGHDR and CDR2 is SFDVKD in the germline V gene. The CDR3 here is CATSRGGETQYF. CDR3 in DNA: TGTGCCACCAGCAGGGGCGGAGAGACCCAGTACTTC.

This clone came up a few times. The rearrangement joins TRBV12-3 or TRBV12-4 to TRBJ2-7; D is ambiguous. V dropped 6 bases and J dropped 0 bases, with 9 bases sitting between them. This CDR3 comprises 13 residues. The DNA of the CDR3 is TGTGCCAGCAGGTCCCCGGGCTCCTACGAGCAGTACTTC. Amino acid sequence: CASRSPGSYEQYF.

The chain carries TRBV4-1 and TRBJ2-1; 7 bases are shared with TRBD2. This CDR3 spans 17 amino acids. Germline V gene data show CDR1 as MGHRA and CDR2 as YSYEKL. V lost 1 base to trimming and J lost 0 bases; unmatched junction nucleotides: 6. The CDR3: CASSQAAGGSSYNEQFF. CDR3 DNA sequence: TGCGCCAGCAGCCAAGCGGCGGGCGGGAGCTCCTACAATGAGCAGTTCTTC.

The chain couples TRBV5-8 to TRBJ2-7; D might be TRBD1 (6 bases). V was trimmed by 4 bases and J by 0 bases, leaving 23 bases between them. The CDR3 extends over 18 amino acids. CDR1 is SGHTS and CDR2 is YDEGEE in the germline V gene. The CDR3 is CASSPIPGRQVSSYEQYF. The CDR3 DNA reads TGTGCCAGCAGCCCCATCCCGGGACGACAGGTTAGCTCCTACGAGCAGTACTTC.

The chain combines TRBV7-9 with TRBJ1-3; D gene uncertain. Trimming pared 0 bases from V and 2 bases from J, leaving 5 bases between. CDR3 size: 14 residues. Per the germline V gene, CDR1 is SEHNR and CDR2 is FQNEAQ (reference sequence). CDR3 loop: CASSLAGAGNTIYF. The CDR3 DNA sequence: TGTGCCAGCAGCTTAGCCGGGGCTGGAAACACCATATATTTT.

The J gene is TRBJ1-1, the V gene TRBV5-1; D is unclear. The CDR3 extends over 13 amino acids. The germline V gene encodes CDR1 SGHRS and CDR2 YFSETQ. The V end lost 1 base, the J end lost 3 bases, and 7 bases lay between the germline ends. In DNA, the CDR3 is TGCGCCAGCAGCTTGACGGAGTACACTGAAGCTTTCTTT. This gives the protein CASSLTEYTEAFF.